This T cell receptor beta chain appears in the sequencing data of a study of blood T cell repertoires in COVID-19. Looking at the study overall: Italy, Spain and the United States were the sources of the convalescent and acute COVID-19 samples. T cells, B-cell-depleted T cells, or PBMCs provided the cDNA or gDNA that served as material.

In the authors' methods: Amplification of reference gene primers was used by the study to estimate nucleated cell counts. TCRdb's table, derived via immunoSEQ multiplex PCR, lists solely in-frame clones and lacks some. The V and J calls and clone size come from that table; D and trimming were worked out from the DNA. The table shows 140,000 to 150,000 clones, with 87% occurring only once. The CDR3 length is 15 residues. Deletions cut 0 bases from V and 4 bases from J, with 11 bases between. CDR1 is SGHRS, CDR2 YFSETQ, per germline. The chain is built from TRBV5-1 and TRBJ2-1; D is perhaps TRBD2 (6 bases). The clonotype originates from a man aged 80 or over with acute or convalescent COVID-19. Sequencing used peripheral blood. The CDR3 is CASSLVPGDYNEQFF. DNA of the CDR3: TGCGCCAGCAGCTTGGTGCCGGGAGATTACAATGAGCAGTTCTTC.